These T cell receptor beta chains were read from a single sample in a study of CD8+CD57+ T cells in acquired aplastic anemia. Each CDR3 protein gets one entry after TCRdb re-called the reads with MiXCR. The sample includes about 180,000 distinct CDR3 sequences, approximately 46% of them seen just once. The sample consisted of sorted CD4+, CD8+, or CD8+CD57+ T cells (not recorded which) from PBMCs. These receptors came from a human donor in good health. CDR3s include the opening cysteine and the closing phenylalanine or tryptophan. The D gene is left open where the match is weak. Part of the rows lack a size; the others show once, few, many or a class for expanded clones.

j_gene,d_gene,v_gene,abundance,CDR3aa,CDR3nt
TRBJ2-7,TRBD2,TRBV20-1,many,CSASGGSGRTEQYF,TGCAGTGCTAGTGGAGGGAGCGGGAGGACCGAGCAGTACTTC
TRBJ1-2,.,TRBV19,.,CASTRGGAYGYTF,TGTGCCAGTACCCGAGGAGGGGCCTATGGCTACACCTTC
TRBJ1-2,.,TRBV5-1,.,CASSLVTGWDYGYTF,TGCGCCAGCAGCCTGGTTACAGGGTGGGACTATGGCTACACCTTC
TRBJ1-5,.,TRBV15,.,CATSRDRNLPQHF,TGTGCCACCAGCAGAGATCGGAATCTGCCCCAGCATTTT
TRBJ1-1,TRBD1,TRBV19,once,CASQQGPDTEAFF,TGTGCCAGCCAACAGGGGCCGGACACTGAAGCTTTCTTT
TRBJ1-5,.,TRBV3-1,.,CASSQGTLNQPQHF,TGTGCCAGCAGCCAAGGGACTTTAAATCAGCCCCAGCATTTT
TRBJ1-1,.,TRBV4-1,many,CASSRPGTRTEAFF,TGCGCCAGCAGCCGTCCCGGGACAAGAACTGAAGCTTTCTTT
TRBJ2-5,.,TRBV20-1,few,CSARVRETQYF,TGCAGTGCTAGAGTCAGGGAGACCCAGTACTTC
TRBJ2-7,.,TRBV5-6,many,CASSKDTGYEQYF,TGTGCCAGCAGCAAGGACACGGGCTACGAGCAGTACTTC
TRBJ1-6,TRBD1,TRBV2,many,CASSERDSGANSPLHF,TGTGCCAGCAGTGAACGGGACAGCGGGGCTAATTCACCCCTCCACTTT
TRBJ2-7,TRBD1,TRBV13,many,CASSPRTGAGFQQYF,TGTGCCAGCAGCCCACGGACAGGGGCAGGTTTTCAGCAGTACTTC
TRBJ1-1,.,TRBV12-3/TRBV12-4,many,CASSLRGLNTEAFF,TGTGCCAGCAGTTTAAGGGGCCTGAACACTGAAGCTTTCTTT
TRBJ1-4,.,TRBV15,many,CATSGKLNEKLFF,TGTGCCACCAGCGGAAAACTGAATGAAAAACTGTTTTTT
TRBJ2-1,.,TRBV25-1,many,CASTGGQGYNEQFF,TGTGCCAGCACCGGGGGCCAGGGATACAATGAGCAGTTCTTC
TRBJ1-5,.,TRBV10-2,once,CASSGYGVTAQHF,TGCGCCAGCAGTGGCTACGGGGTAACGGCCCAGCATTTT
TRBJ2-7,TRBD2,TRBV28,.,CASSPAGLAGHSYEQYF,TGTGCCAGCAGTCCAGCGGGACTAGCGGGACACTCCTACGAGCAGTACTTC
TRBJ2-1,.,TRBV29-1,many,CSVGGLQMGGRGNEQFF,TGCAGCGTTGGGGGACTTCAAATGGGGGGTCGGGGAAATGAGCAGTTCTTC
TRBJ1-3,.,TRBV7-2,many,CASSSQTGRSGNTIYF,TGTGCCAGCAGCTCGCAGACAGGCCGCTCTGGAAACACCATATATTTT
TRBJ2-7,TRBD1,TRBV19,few,CASSVQGAGYEQYF,TGTGCCAGTAGTGTACAGGGGGCTGGCTACGAGCAGTACTTC
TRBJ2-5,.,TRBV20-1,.,CSAGGEAQETQYF,TGCAGTGCAGGGGGGGAGGCCCAAGAGACCCAGTACTTC
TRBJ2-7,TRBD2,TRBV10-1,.,CASSPSGTTYEQYF,TGCGCCAGCAGTCCTAGCGGGACCACCTACGAGCAGTACTTC
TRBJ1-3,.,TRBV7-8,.,CASAHTGRSGNTIYF,TGTGCCAGCGCACATACAGGACGCTCTGGAAACACCATATATTTT
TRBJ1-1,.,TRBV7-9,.,CATLQGSTEAFF,TGTGCCACACTACAGGGTAGCACTGAAGCTTTCTTT
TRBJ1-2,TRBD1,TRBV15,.,CASSHRDRGQGGYTF,TGTGCCAGCAGCCATCGGGACAGGGGCCAGGGCGGCTACACCTTC
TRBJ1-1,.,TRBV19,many,CASSRETNTEAFF,TGTGCCAGTAGTAGGGAGACAAACACTGAAGCTTTCTTT
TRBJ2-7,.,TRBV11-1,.,CASSGGSGGNSYEQYF,TGTGCCAGCAGCGGGGGTTCTGGGGGGAACTCCTACGAGCAGTACTTC
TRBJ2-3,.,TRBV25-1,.,CASTATDTQYF,TGTGCCAGCACCGCCACAGATACGCAGTATTTT
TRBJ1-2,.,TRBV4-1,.,CASSQEYGIGYTF,TGCGCCAGCAGCCAAGAATACGGGATTGGCTACACCTTC
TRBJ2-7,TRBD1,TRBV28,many,CASNRQGPSYEQYF,TGTGCCAGCAATCGACAGGGGCCATCCTACGAGCAGTACTTC
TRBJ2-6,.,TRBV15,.,CATSRDGGSGANVLTF,TGTGCCACCAGCAGAGATGGGGGCTCTGGGGCCAACGTCCTGACTTTC
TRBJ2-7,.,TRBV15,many,CATSRGGSGPYEQYF,TGTGCCACCAGCAGAGGGGGTTCGGGCCCCTACGAGCAGTACTTC
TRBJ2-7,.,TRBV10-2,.,CASSELSGVTAYEQYF,TGCGCCAGCAGTGAGTTGAGCGGAGTAACTGCCTACGAGCAGTACTTC
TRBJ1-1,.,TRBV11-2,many,CASSLDQYWTEAFF,TGTGCCAGCAGCTTAGATCAGTATTGGACTGAAGCTTTCTTT
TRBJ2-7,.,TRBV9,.,CASSVRGGWEPYEQYF,TGTGCCAGCAGCGTGAGGGGGGGATGGGAACCCTACGAGCAGTACTTC
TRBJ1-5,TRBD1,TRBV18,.,CASSQDRVIQPQHF,TGTGCCAGCTCACAAGACAGGGTGATTCAGCCCCAGCATTTT
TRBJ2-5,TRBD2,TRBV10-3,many,CAISESAGRETQYF,TGTGCCATCAGTGAGTCGGCCGGGAGGGAGACCCAGTACTTC
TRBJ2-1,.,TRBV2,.,CASQRTGMNEQFF,TGTGCCAGCCAGAGGACGGGTATGAATGAGCAGTTCTTC
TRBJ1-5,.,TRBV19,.,CASSISATGNQPQHF,TGTGCCAGTAGTATCTCGGCGACCGGCAATCAGCCCCAGCATTTT